This TCR beta chain derives from a study of T cell responses to AZD1222 COVID-19 vaccine. The repertoire was sequenced with immunoSEQ multiplex PCR; TCRdb's copy has only in-frame clones and lacks some. The sample consists of under 200,000 clones, 90% to 95% of them appearing once. The CDR3 spans 14 residues. CDR1 WSHSY and CDR2 SAAADI come from the germline V gene. The V gene lost 4 bases and the J gene lost 0 bases, with 8 bases spanning the gap. The chain couples TRBV10-2 to TRBJ2-3, with D perhaps matching TRBD2 (6 bases). The source was peripheral blood, collected on day 0 of AZD1222 vaccination. The TCR comes from an adult in good health. DNA of the CDR3: TGCGCCAGCAGTGGGGACTGGAGCACAGATACGCAGTATTTT. It yields the protein CASSGDWSTDTQYF.